This TCR beta chain originates from a study of CD8+ T cells in alopecia areata. Background on the study: The approximately 7-10-week-old female C3H/HeJ mice were given skin taken from roughly 6-13-month-old C3H/HeJ graft donors that had spontaneous alopecia. The study, taken as a whole, reports: Compared with normal scalp, lesional scalp had higher clonality and more expanded CD8+ clones.

The CDR3 consists of 12 residues. Germline values: CDR1 NSQYPW, CDR2 LRSPGD (reference sequence). It was with CD4, CD8alpha, NKG2D, NKG2ACE and other markers that pooled cutaneous lymph node cells were sorted. Once RNA had been extracted, it was reverse transcribed into cDNA to act as the sequencing template. The data were produced by immunoSEQ multiplex PCR, yet TCRdb's version contains in-frame clones alone and is incomplete. The sample shows over 250,000 clones, none of them appearing just once. This clone was found many times. Its antigen is undetermined. Gene names denote mouse genes. The read terminates 4 residues ahead of where the CDR3 ends, so the germline J gene completes it. Different DNA sequences within this sample yield the same CDR3.

This chain joins TRBV1 and TRBJ2-7; 8 bases are a match to TRBD1. The sequenced sample consisted of CD4+ T cells sorted from a lymph node. This receptor was identified in a C3H/HeJ mouse with alopecia areata. Strain MHC haplotype: H2-k. CDR3 protein: CTCSADRDEQYF. The DNA read from the CDR3 is TGCACCTGCAGTGCGGACAGGGAT.